The T cell receptor (beta chain) described here comes from a study of cytomegalovirus exposure and HLA in healthy donors. Clones were read by immunoSEQ multiplex PCR, and TCRdb kept only the in-frame ones, dropping some. The sample records 250,000 or so clones, around nine tenths being singletons. Study results and caveats: The study designated about 180 TCR beta chains cytomegalovirus-associated. Most TCR sequences were rare, but some public TCRs occurred in many donors. Under in vitro conditions, three CMV-associated chains were confirmed as specific for CMV antigens.

Notes on this clone: Its antigen is undetermined.

J was trimmed by 5 bases and V by 11 bases; bases with no gene match: 9. Germline CDR1 and CDR2: MNHEY and SVGAGI. This CDR3 contains 12 residues. The sequence was collected from a man between 18 and 29 years old in good health and CMV-seronegative. The rearrangement uses TRBV6-5 and TRBJ2-7, with TRBD1 identical over 7 bases. Sequencing was done on a sample of PBMCs. In DNA form, the CDR3 reads TGTGCCTCCAGGGGGTCCCCTGACGAGCAGTACTTC. Translated, it gives CASRGSPDEQYF.